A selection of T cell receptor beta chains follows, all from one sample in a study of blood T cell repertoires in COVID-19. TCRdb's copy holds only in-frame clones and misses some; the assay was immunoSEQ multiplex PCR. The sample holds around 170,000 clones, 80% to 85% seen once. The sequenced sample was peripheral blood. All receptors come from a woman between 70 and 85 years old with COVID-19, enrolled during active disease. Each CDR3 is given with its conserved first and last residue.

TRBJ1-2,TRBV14,CASSQENGTLRWSYTF
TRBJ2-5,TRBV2,CASRGTRGETQYF
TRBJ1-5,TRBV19,CASSMAADSNQPQHF
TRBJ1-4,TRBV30,CAWSPRGTVATNEKLFF
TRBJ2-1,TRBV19,CASCRSINGGSEQFF
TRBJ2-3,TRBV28,CASKAGVWDTQYF
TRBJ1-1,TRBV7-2,CASSLWSDTEAFF
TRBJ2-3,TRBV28,CASSIAGEGDTQYF
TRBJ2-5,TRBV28,CATREGGGLETQYF
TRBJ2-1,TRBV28,CAETASGRNEQFF
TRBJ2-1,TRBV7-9,CASSLGLAGMLFF
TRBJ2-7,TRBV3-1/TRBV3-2,CASSPRPPGRPSYEQYF
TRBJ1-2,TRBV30,CACEGVNYGYTF
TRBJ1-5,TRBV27,CASSLYGQGSNQPQHF
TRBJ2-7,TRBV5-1,CASNPGDWRSYEQYF
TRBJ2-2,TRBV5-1,CASSPTSGRAGELFF
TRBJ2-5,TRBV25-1,CASSEFTGEETQYF
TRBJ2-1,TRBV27,CASSPPGTSHWREQFF
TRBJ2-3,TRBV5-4,CASSGGQQPTNTQYF
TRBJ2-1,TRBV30,CAWIRSGTSDYNEQFF
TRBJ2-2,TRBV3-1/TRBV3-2,CASSPSDWNTGELFF
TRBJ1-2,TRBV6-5,CASSWRESDGYTF
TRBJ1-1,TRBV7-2,CASSLEDKFEAFF
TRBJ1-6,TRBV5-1,CASSLAGYSPLHF
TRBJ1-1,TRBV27,CASRRDTEAFF
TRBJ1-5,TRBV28,CASRFDRDQPQHF
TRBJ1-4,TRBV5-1,CASSLVPGLLNEKLFF